Following are 3 T cell receptor beta chains from one sample sequenced in a study of Graves' ophthalmopathy and Graves' hyperthyroidism (dated by TCRdb to 2016 to 2019). The sequencer was an Illumina HiSeq 2000. TCR beta CDR3 regions were amplified from RNA transcripts for repertoire sequencing. The first round was an RT-PCR using HTBI primers with the Qiagen OneStep RT-PCR kit, and this first round was followed by a second-round multiplex PCR, then size selection and purification. TCRdb took the public reads, trimmed them with fastp at Q25, ran MiXCR for clone calling and kept in-frame beta chains. A single entry per CDR3 protein holds the most common genes and DNA from its merged rows. The sample yields hundreds of thousands of distinct CDR3 sequences; under 50% were counted once. Roughly 3.5% of the sample lies in the top ten. The sample comprised peripheral blood. The receptor source for this set is an adult man with Graves' ophthalmopathy.

In its sample, this clonotype was seen many times. The chain combines TRBV19 with TRBJ1-2, with D uncertain. CDR3 length: 13 residues. Germline assignment: CDR1 LNHDA and CDR2 SQIVND (reference sequence). V gave up 3 bases and J gave up 6 bases, with 11 bases separating them. The CDR3 loop reads CASSIQGVDGYTF. The CDR3 DNA reads as TGTGCCAGTAGTATTCAAGGTGTCGATGGCTACACCTTC. Drawing the rest from reference TRBV19 and TRBJ1-2, the complete variable domain is DGGITQSPKYLFRKEGQNVTLSCEQNLNHDAMYWYRQDPGQGLRLIYYSQIVNDFQKGDIAEGYSVSREKKESFPLTVTSAQKNPTAFYLCASSIQGVDGYTFGSGTRLTVV.

On this clonotype itself: An end of the junction differs from the germline gene, which may be a read error. V gene TRBV10-3 combines with J gene TRBJ2-5; 7 bases align to TRBD2. Germline V gene lookup returns CDR1 ENHRY and CDR2 SYGVKD. The CDR3 consists of 16 residues. Here the CDR3 DNA reads TGTGCCAGCAGTTACTCATTGGCGGGAGAAAAAGAGACCCAGTACTTC. It yields the protein CASSYSLAGEKETQYF.

In this sample, this clonotype turned up many times. The J gene is TRBJ2-1, the V gene TRBV7-8; TRBD1 agrees at 9 bases. Germline CDR1 and CDR2: SGHVS and FQNEAQ. J was trimmed by 7 bases and V by 5 bases; bases with no gene match: 15. The CDR3 totals 17 residues. CDR3 amino acids: CASSAVGKGTGKNEQFF. The CDR3 region has the DNA TGTGCCAGCAGCGCGGTGGGGAAGGGGACAGGGAAAAATGAGCAGTTCTTC.